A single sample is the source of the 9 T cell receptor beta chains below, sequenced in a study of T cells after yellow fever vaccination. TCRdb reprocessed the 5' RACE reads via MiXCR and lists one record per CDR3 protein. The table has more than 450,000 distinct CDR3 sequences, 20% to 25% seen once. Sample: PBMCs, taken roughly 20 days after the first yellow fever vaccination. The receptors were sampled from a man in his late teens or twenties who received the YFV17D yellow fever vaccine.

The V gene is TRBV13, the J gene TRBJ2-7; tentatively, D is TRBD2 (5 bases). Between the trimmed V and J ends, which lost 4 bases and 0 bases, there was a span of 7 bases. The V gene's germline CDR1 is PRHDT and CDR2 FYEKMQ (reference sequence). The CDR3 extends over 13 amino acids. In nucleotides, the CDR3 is TGTGCCAGCAGCTCCGGGGACTCCTACGAGCAGTACTTC. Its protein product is CASSSGDSYEQYF.

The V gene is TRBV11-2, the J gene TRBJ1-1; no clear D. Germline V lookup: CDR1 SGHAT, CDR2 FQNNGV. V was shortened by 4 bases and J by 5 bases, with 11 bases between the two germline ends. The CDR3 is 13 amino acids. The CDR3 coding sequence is TGTGCCAGCAGCTGCGCTGGGTGTACTGAAGCTTTCTTT. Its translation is CASSCAGCTEAFF.

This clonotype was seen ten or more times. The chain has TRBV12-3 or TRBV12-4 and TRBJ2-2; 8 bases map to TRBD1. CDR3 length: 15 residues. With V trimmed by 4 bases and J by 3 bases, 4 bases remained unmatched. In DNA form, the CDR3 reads TGTGCCAGCAGTTCGGGGACAGGTGACACCGGGGAGCTGTTTTTT. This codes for CASSSGTGDTGELFF.

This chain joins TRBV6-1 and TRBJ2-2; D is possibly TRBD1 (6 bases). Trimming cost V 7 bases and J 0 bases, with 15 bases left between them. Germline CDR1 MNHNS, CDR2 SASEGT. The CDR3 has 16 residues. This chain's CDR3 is CASTTGHTSNTGELFF. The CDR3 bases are TGTGCCAGCACCACGGGACATACTTCGAACACCGGGGAGCTGTTTTTT.

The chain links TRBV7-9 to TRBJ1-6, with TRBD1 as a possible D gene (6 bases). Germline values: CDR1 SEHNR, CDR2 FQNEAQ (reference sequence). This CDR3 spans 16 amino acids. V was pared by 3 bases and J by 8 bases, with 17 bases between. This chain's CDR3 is CASSLEGQTRDSPLHF. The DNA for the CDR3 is TGTGCCAGCAGCTTGGAAGGACAGACGCGGGATTCACCCCTCCACTTT.

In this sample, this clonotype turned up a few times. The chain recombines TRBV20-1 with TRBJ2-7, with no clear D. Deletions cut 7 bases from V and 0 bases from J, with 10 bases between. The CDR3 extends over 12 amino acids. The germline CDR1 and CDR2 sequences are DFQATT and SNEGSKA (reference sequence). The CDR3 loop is CSVYLSSYEQYF. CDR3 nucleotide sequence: TGCAGTGTGTACTTGAGCTCCTACGAGCAGTACTTC.

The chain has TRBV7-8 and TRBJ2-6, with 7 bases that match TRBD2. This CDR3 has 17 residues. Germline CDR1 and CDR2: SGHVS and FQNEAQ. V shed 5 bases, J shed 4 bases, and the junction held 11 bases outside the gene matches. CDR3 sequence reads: CASSHLGRAPGANVLTF. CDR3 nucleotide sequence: TGTGCCAGCAGCCACCTAGGGAGGGCGCCAGGGGCCAACGTCCTGACTTTC.

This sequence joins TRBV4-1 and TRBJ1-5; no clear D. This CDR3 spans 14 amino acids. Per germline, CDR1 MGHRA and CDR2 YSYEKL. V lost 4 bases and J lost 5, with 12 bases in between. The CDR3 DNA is TGCGCCAGCAGCCTTTTGGCCGGGGATCAGCCCCAGCATTTT. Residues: CASSLLAGDQPQHF.

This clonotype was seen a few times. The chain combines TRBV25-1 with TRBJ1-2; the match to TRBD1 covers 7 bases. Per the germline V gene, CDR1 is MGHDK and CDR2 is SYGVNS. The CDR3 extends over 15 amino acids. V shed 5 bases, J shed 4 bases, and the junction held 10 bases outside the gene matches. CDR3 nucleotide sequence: TGTGCCAGCAGTAATCCAGGGGGGGATGGCTATGGCTACACCTTC. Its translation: CASSNPGGDGYGYTF.